These T cell receptor beta chains were read from a single sample in a study of post-analysis software for immune sequencing data. TCRdb independently ran MiXCR on the PCR reads; one entry per CDR3 protein. The sample holds 700,000 to 800,000 distinct CDR3 sequences, roughly 27% seen once. The sequenced material came from blood. Every receptor here comes from a girl aged 5 to 17 with multiple sclerosis. CDR3s include the opening cysteine and the closing phenylalanine or tryptophan. A D gene is named only where the DNA matches it firmly. The size of a clone is reported for some rows only, either as once, few or many, or as a class for expanded clones.

J gene	V gene	D gene	clone size	CDR3 DNA	CDR3 protein
TRBJ1-2	TRBV9	TRBD1	few	TGTGCCAGCAGCGAGGGGACAGGGAGTGTATATGGCTACACCTTC	CASSEGTGSVYGYTF
TRBJ1-4	TRBV5-1	NA	NA	TGCGCCAGCAGTTCGGACGTTAATGAAAAACTGTTTTTT	CASSSDVNEKLFF
TRBJ2-5	TRBV7-2	NA	NA	TGTGCCAGCAGCTCAGGGGGGTTGGGGGTAACCCAGTACTTC	CASSSGGLGVTQYF
TRBJ2-2	TRBV4-1	TRBD1	once	TGCGCCAGCAGCCAAGGGACAGGAGGATATTTGGGGGAGCTGTTTTTT	CASSQGTGGYLGELFF
TRBJ2-5	TRBV20-1	NA	few	TGCAGTGCTAGACCCTACTTCCCCTCCGATCTAGAGACCCAGTACTTC	CSARPYFPSDLETQYF
TRBJ2-1	TRBV27	NA	NA	TGTGCCAGCAGTGATCCAGGGCCCTACAATGAGCAGTTCTTC	CASSDPGPYNEQFF
TRBJ2-1	TRBV2	TRBD2	few	TGTGCCAGCATCGAGTCTGGACTAGCGGCCAATGAGCAGTTCTTC	CASIESGLAANEQFF
TRBJ2-3	TRBV20-1	NA	few	TGCGGTGCTAGAGTGCAGCTCACAGATACGCAGTATTTT	CGARVQLTDTQYF
TRBJ2-1	TRBV28	NA	NA	TGTGCCAGCAGTGGCCGCGGGTTTCGAGCGGACAATGAGCAGTTCTTC	CASSGRGFRADNEQFF
TRBJ2-7	TRBV27	NA	few	TGTGCCAGCGGTAGGGCCCACCCGGGGGTGCAGTACTTC	CASGRAHPGVQYF
TRBJ2-4	TRBV14	NA	NA	TGTGCCAGCAGCCAACCAGGGGGGACCAAAAACATTCAGTACTTC	CASSQPGGTKNIQYF
TRBJ2-1	TRBV15	NA	NA	TGTGCCACCAGCAGATTACCGGGACTTCCCCAGTTCTTC	CATSRLPGLPQFF
TRBJ1-6	TRBV12-3/TRBV12-4	NA	NA	TGTGCCAGCACCTTGAGCGGGGGCGGGGGTAATTCACCCCTCCACTTT	CASTLSGGGGNSPLHF
TRBJ2-6	TRBV12-3/TRBV12-4	NA	NA	TGTGCCACAAAACAATCGGGGGCCAACGTCCTGACTTTC	CATKQSGANVLTF
TRBJ2-5	TRBV7-2	TRBD2	many	TGTGCCAGCAGCCCTGGACTAGTTGGAGAGACCCAGTACTTC	CASSPGLVGETQYF
TRBJ2-1	TRBV3-1	TRBD2	NA	TGTGCCAGCAGCCCCCTTGGACTAGCGGGAGTGAGGGGGGATGAGCAGTTCTTC	CASSPLGLAGVRGDEQFF
TRBJ2-3	TRBV5-1	NA	NA	TGCGCCAGCAGCTCAGGGACTCGCACAGATACGCAGTATTTT	CASSSGTRTDTQYF
TRBJ1-1	TRBV20-1	NA	NA	TGCAGTGCTAGATCCGGTTACACTGAAGCTTTCTTT	CSARSGYTEAFF
TRBJ1-4	TRBV18	TRBD1	once	TGTGCCAGCTCACCGACAGGGGTCAGGGAACTGTTTTTT	CASSPTGVRELFF
TRBJ2-5	TRBV7-2	NA	NA	TGTGCCAGCAGCCAATGGTCCCCGGAGACCCGGTACTTC	CASSQWSPETRYF
TRBJ2-1	TRBV6-2/TRBV6-3	TRBD2	few	TGTGCCAGCAGAAGGATGTCCCCTACTAGCGTTTACTCCTACAATGAGCAGTTCTTC	CASRRMSPTSVYSYNEQFF
TRBJ1-2	TRBV6-5	NA	NA	TGTGCCAGCACCAGATCCTCCCTACTGGGCTACACCTTC	CASTRSSLLGYTF
TRBJ1-5	TRBV7-2	NA	few	TGTGCCAGCAGCATAGGGGCGGAAGGTTGGAATCAGCCCCAGCATTTT	CASSIGAEGWNQPQHF
TRBJ1-5	TRBV20-1	TRBD1	NA	TGCAGTGCTAACGCTAGGGACAGGGGCAGGAATCAGCCCCAGCATTTT	CSANARDRGRNQPQHF
TRBJ2-7	TRBV20-1	TRBD2	few	TGCAGTGCTAGTCAAGTGGGAGGGCTTGGCTACGAGCAGTACTTC	CSASQVGGLGYEQYF
TRBJ2-7	TRBV29-1	TRBD1	many	TGCAGCGTTATCGGGACAGGGGGCTACGAGCAGTACTTC	CSVIGTGGYEQYF
TRBJ2-7	TRBV20-1	TRBD2	NA	TGCAGTGCTAGAGGGGGACTAGCGGGCAGCTCCTACGAGCAGTACTTC	CSARGGLAGSSYEQYF
TRBJ1-5	TRBV5-1	NA	NA	TGCGCCAGCAGCTTAGCCCCTGACAGACCCAATCAGCCCCAGCATTTT	CASSLAPDRPNQPQHF
TRBJ2-3	TRBV5-1	TRBD2	NA	TGCGCCAGCAGCTTGGAGCGGGGGATCACAGATACGCAGTATTTT	CASSLERGITDTQYF
TRBJ1-1	TRBV27	NA	few	TGTGCCAGCAGCCACAACGAGGGAATTGAAGCTTTCTTT	CASSHNEGIEAFF
TRBJ2-6	TRBV6-5	NA	few	TGTGCCAGCAGACGAGGGCGCTCTGGGGCCAACGTCCTGACTTTC	CASRRGRSGANVLTF
TRBJ2-7	TRBV2	TRBD1	NA	TGTGCCAGCAGTGATAAGACAGGGTCTTTCTACGAGCAGTACTTC	CASSDKTGSFYEQYF
TRBJ2-1	TRBV5-5	NA	many	TGTGCCAGCAGCTCTGTCAGCTCCTACAATGAGCAGTTCTTC	CASSSVSSYNEQFF
TRBJ2-3	TRBV7-6	NA	NA	TGTGCCAGCAACCCAACGGGGGGCTGGGCAGATACGCAGTATTTT	CASNPTGGWADTQYF
TRBJ2-7	TRBV7-9	TRBD2	NA	TGTGCCAGCAGCTCCATAACTAGCGGGGCTGAGCAGTACTTC	CASSSITSGAEQYF
TRBJ1-1	TRBV27	NA	NA	TGTGCCAGCAGTTTAACCAGGGAGCATACTGAAGCTTTCTTT	CASSLTREHTEAFF
TRBJ2-1	TRBV27	TRBD2	NA	TGTGCCAGCAGTTTATCTGGCGGGAGTTCTACCGAGTTCTTC	CASSLSGGSSTEFF